This T cell receptor (beta chain) was captured in a study of shared clonotypes between healthy human individuals (TCRdb year 2020). Some background on the complete study: A few men and a couple of women, aged 18 to 49 years, made up the cohort. Per donor, leukapheresis produced somewhere between about 0.9 and 9 billion PBMCs. For each donor, three plates each were used for CD4 naive and CD4 memory, two plates were used for CD8 naive, and one plate was used for CD8 memory. To estimate repertoire size and how much clonotypes are shared between individuals, the study performed deep sequencing of blood TCR repertoires from roughly five healthy adults. To increase sequencing depth and limit assay-specific biases, TCR repertoire library preparation and sequencing were carried out by different laboratories using diverse techniques. Results the study describes overall, beyond this receptor: Higher generation probabilities were observed for clonotypes shared by all four sorted-subset donors than for non-shared clonotypes. Naive subsets generally had larger estimated clonotype richness than memory subsets did. The small number of donors limited the genetic and exposure-history diversity represented. About 4.5% of naive CD4, around 3.5% of naive CD8, 2.3% of memory CD4, and 0.4% of memory CD8 clonotypes were shared across several donors. Pairwise subsampling indicated that sequencing depth was expected to affect the degree of clonotype sharing among donors. Rarefaction of sorted-subset datasets indicated incomplete sequencing despite the large sequencing depth. Sampling was restricted to blood, and TCR repertoires in tissue are likely to differ from TCR repertoires in blood.

Points on this clone: The antigen it recognizes is unknown. Within one base of it there is no much larger clone, and no base qualities were kept.

Using the deep immunoSEQ assay, multiplex PCR amplified TCR CDR3 regions from genomic DNA. For each cell subset, the extracted genomic DNA was distributed evenly across all wells of several immunoSEQ 96-well plates, and each plate served as one replicate. For sorted subsets, approximately 190 ng genomic DNA, equal to 25,000 to 35,000 T cell genomes, was loaded into each replicate PCR. The purified libraries were quantified using a Qubit 3.0 fluorometer, sized with a Bioanalyzer 2100, and then quantified again using the KAPA Library Quantification kit. Every immunoSEQ 96-well plate was sequenced on a separate single-read 150-cycle Illumina NextSeq 550 flow cell. In the authors' own workflow: The immunoSEQ output contained only junctional sequences without quality scores, so filtering could not match that applied to full-length reads. To assign V/J genes and CDR3, sequences were annotated against IMGT germline references using PyIR, a Python wrapper for IgBLAST v1.9. Reads were removed for weak V/J assignments (E-value above 1e-6), missing CDR3, stop codons, out-of-frame junctions, or ambiguous translated residues. A V3J clonotype was defined by an identical inferred V gene, J gene, and CDR3 amino acid sequence. Percentage overlap between repertoires was calculated by dividing the number of shared unique clonotypes by the size of the smaller repertoire. Richness of each repertoire was evaluated using RTK rarefaction, the Chao1 estimator, and Recon v2.1 estimates of unobserved clonotypes. OLGA was used to compute generation probabilities for all TCRbeta clonotypes that the gDNA method yielded from a handful of donors. TCRdb's version of the immuneACCESS table is confined to in-frame rearrangements and falls short of the full clone set. An unresolved V gene accounts for under half of the shortfall where checked; the remainder is of unknown origin. That table supplies the V and J calls and clone size; D and trimming were determined from the DNA. Recorded for this sample are 1.5 million to 1.9 million clones; 95% to 99% of them occurred a single time. Clones ranked in the top ten supply about 0.45% of the sample.

Trimming removed 6 bases from V and 6 bases from J; the gene matches leave 4 bases unexplained. Including cysteine and phenylalanine, the CDR3 has 15 amino acids. The kept DNA is CDR3 alone, 45 bases in frame from the first base. Based on the germline V gene, the CDR1 and CDR2 sequences are SNHLY and FYNNEI. The donors were healthy, HIV-negative adults who had no recently reported acute infections or vaccinations. Only Caucasian adults living in Nashville, Tennessee, USA were represented among the donors. CD4+ T cells were enriched through magnetic negative selection, after which naive cells were positively selected on CD45RA and the remaining negative fraction served as the memory subset. Blood was obtained by leukapheresis, after which PBMCs were separated by Ficoll-Histopaque density gradient centrifugation and cryopreserved in liquid nitrogen vapor phase. Purity and quantity of every magnetically sorted T cell population were checked by analytical flow cytometry. From each sorted fraction, genomic DNA was isolated and quantified by UV absorbance on a Nanodrop 2000c.

The specimen was naive CD4+ T cells sorted from blood. The sample's cell subset or site label, in plain terms: CD45RA+ positively selected. This TCR came from a young man in good health. The chain is encoded by TRBV2 joined to TRBJ2-1, with 14 bases aligning to TRBD2. Here the CDR3 is given as CASSPGLAGGNEQFF. In nucleotide form, the sequence is TGTGCCAGCAGCCCAGGACTAGCGGGAGGCAATGAGCAGTTCTTC.